This T cell receptor beta chain was profiled in a study of blood T cell repertoires in COVID-19. About the research overall: The samples span acute and convalescent COVID-19 from the United States, Italy and Spain.

Produced via immunoSEQ multiplex PCR; TCRdb's table is partial and in-frame only. The sample lists tens of thousands of clones; 75% to 85% were seen once. Per germline, CDR1 LNHDA and CDR2 SQIVND (reference sequence). V lost 5 bases, J lost 1 base, and 10 bases lay in between. CDR3 length equals 14 residues. The sequence came from a human donor in a cohort sampled during active COVID-19. The specimen was peripheral blood. The chain carries TRBV19 and TRBJ2-3, with D tentatively TRBD2 (7 bases). The CDR3 region is CASSGGGRTDTQYF. The CDR3 region has the DNA TGTGCCAGTAGTGGCGGGGGCCGCACAGATACGCAGTATTTT. The full variable domain, in which reference TRBV19 and TRBJ2-3 provide the parts outside the CDR3, is DGGITQSPKYLFRKEGQNVTLSCEQNLNHDAMYWYRQDPGQGLRLIYYSQIVNDFQKGDIAEGYSVSREKKESFPLTVTSAQKNPTAFYLCASSGGGRTDTQYFGPGTRLTVL.